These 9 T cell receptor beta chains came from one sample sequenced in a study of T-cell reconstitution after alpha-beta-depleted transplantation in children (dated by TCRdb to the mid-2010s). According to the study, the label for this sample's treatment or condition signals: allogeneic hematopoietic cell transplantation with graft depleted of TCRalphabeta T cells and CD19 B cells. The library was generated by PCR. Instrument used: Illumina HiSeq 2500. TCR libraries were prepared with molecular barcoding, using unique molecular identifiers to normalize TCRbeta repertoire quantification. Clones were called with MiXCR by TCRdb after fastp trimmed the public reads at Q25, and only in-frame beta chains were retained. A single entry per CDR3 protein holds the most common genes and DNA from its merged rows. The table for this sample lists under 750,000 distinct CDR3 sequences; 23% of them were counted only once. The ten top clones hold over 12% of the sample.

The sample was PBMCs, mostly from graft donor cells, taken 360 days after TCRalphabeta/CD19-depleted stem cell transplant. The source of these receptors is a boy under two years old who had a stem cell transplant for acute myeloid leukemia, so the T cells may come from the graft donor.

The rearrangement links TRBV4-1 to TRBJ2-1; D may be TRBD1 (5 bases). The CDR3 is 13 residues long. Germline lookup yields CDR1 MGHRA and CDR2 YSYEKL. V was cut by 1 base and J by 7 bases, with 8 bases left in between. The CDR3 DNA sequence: TGCGCCAGCAGCCAAGCGCAGGGAAATGAGCAGTTCTTC. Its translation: CASSQAQGNEQFF.

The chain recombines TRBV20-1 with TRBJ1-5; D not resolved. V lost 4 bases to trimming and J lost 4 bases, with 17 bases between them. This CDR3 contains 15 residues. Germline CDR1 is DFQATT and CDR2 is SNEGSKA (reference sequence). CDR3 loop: CSAIRTEGVNQPQHF. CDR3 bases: TGCAGTGCTATAAGGACCGAGGGAGTTAATCAGCCCCAGCATTTT.

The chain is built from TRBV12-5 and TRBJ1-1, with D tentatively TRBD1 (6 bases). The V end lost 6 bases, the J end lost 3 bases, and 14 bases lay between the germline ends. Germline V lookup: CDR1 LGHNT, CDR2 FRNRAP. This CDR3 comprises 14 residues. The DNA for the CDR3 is TGTGCTAGTGGGTCGGGGGGCTCGGACACTGAAGCTTTCTTT. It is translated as CASGSGGSDTEAFF.

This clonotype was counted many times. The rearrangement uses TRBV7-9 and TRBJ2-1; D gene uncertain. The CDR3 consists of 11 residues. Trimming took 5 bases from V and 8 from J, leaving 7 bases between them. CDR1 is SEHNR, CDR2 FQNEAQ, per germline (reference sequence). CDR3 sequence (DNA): TGTGCCAGCAGCCCGGACCATGAGCAGTTCTTC. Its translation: CASSPDHEQFF.

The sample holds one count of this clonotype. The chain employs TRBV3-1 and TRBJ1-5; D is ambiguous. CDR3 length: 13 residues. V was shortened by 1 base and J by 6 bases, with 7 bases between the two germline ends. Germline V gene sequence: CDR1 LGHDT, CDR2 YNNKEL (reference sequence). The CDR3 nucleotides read TGTGCCAGCAGCCAAGCAGGAAGTCAGCCCCAGCATTTT. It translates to CASSQAGSQPQHF.

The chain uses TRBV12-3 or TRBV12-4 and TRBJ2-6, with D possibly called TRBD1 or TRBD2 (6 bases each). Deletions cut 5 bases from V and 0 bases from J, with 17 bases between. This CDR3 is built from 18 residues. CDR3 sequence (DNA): TGTGCCAGCAGTCTAGGAGGGGGTAAGCCCTCTGGGGCCAACGTCCTGACTTTC. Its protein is CASSLGGGKPSGANVLTF.

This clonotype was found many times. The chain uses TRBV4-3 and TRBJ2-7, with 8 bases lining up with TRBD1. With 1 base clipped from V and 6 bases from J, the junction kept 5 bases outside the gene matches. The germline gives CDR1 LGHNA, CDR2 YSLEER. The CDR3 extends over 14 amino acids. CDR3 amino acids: CASSQVLDRGEQYF. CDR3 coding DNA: TGCGCCAGCAGCCAAGTTCTAGACAGGGGCGAGCAGTACTTC.

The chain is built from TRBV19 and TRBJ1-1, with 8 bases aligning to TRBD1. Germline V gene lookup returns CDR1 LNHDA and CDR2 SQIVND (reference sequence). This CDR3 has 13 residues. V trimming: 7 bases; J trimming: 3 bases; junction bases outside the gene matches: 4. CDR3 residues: CASIGQGYTEAFF. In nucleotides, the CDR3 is TGTGCCAGTATTGGACAGGGTTACACTGAAGCTTTCTTT.

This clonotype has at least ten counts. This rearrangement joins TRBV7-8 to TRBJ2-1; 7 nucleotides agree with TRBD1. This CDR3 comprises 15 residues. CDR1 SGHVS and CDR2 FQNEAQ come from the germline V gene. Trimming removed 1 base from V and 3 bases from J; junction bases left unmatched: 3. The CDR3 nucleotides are TGTGCCAGCAGCTTAGGTGGGACAGTCTACAATGAGCAGTTCTTC. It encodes CASSLGGTVYNEQFF.